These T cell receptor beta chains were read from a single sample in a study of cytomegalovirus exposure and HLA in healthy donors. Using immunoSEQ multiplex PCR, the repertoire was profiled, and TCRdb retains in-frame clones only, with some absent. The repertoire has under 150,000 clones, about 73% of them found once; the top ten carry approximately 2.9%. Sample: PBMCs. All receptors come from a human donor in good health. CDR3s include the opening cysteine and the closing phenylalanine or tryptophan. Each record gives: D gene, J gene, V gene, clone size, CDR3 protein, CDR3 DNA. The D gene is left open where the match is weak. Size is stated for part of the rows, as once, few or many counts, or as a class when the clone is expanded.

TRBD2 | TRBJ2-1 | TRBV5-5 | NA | CASSPSGALWGEQFF | TGTGCCAGCAGCCCTAGCGGGGCCTTATGGGGAGAGCAGTTCTTC
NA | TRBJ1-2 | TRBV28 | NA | CASSVITGGNNYGYTF | TGTGCCAGCAGTGTAATAACGGGGGGAAATAACTATGGCTACACCTTC
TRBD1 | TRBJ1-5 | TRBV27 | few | CASSLFRQGGGPQHF | TGTGCCAGCAGTTTATTTAGGCAGGGGGGAGGGCCCCAGCATTTT
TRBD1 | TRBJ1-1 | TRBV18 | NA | CASSPAGQANGNTEAFF | TGTGCCAGCTCACCGGCTGGACAGGCCAACGGGAACACTGAAGCTTTCTTT
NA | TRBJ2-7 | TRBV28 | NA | CASSLGRGTLSGEQYF | TGTGCCAGCAGTTTGGGCAGGGGTACCCTGTCGGGCGAGCAGTACTTC
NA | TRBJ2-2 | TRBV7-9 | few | CASSLGTVDTGELFF | TGTGCCAGCAGCTTAGGGACAGTGGACACCGGGGAGCTGTTTTTT
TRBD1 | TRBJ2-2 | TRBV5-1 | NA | CASSPGQGHTGELFF | TGCGCCAGCAGCCCAGGACAGGGCCACACCGGGGAGCTGTTTTTT
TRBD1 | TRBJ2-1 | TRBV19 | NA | CASSTPRDRGYNEQFF | TGTGCCAGTAGTACCCCCCGGGACAGGGGCTACAATGAGCAGTTCTTC
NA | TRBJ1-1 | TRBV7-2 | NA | CASSLKLTEAFF | TGTGCCAGCAGCTTAAAGCTCACTGAAGCTTTCTTT
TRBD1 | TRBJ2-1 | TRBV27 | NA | CASRRDRGPNEQFF | TGTGCCAGCAGACGGGACAGGGGACCAAATGAGCAGTTCTTC
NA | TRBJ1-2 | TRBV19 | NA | CASRPRDPQGGYTF | TGTGCCAGTAGGCCCCGGGACCCACAGGGTGGCTACACCTTC
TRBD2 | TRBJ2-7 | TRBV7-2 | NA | CASSLITSGAYEQYF | TGTGCCAGCAGCTTAATAACTAGCGGGGCCTACGAGCAGTACTTC
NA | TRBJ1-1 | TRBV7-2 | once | CASSLAAWRAATEAFF | TGTGCCAGCAGCTTAGCGGCGTGGAGGGCGGCCACTGAAGCTTTCTTT
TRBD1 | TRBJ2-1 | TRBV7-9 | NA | CASSLTTGANEQFF | TGTGCCAGCAGCTTGACAACAGGGGCCAATGAGCAGTTCTTC
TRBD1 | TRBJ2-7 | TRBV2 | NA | CASPDRTGSYEQYF | TGTGCCAGTCCAGACCGGACAGGCTCCTACGAGCAGTACTTC
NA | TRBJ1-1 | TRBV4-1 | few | CASSQARGTTEAFF | TGCGCCAGCAGCCAAGCTCGCGGAACCACTGAAGCTTTCTTT
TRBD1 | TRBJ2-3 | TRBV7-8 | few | CASSPDRATDTQYF | TGTGCCAGCAGCCCTGACAGGGCCACAGATACGCAGTATTTT
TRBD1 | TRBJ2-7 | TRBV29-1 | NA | CSVEGTGLGYEQYF | TGCAGCGTTGAGGGGACAGGGTTGGGCTACGAGCAGTACTTC